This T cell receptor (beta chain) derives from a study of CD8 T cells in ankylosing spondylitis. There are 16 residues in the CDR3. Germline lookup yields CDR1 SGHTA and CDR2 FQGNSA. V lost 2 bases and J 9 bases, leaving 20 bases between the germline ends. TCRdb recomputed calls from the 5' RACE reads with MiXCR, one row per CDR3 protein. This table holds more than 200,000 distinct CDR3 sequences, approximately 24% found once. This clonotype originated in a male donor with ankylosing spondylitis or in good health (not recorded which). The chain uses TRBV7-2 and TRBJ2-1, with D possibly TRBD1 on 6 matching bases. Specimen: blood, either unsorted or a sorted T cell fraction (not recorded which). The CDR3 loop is CASSLSPGRRGSEQFF. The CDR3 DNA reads TGTGCCAGCAGCTTATCACCGGGACGCAGGGGATCTGAGCAGTTCTTC. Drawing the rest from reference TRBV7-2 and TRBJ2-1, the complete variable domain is GAGVSQSPSNKVTEKGKDVELRCDPISGHTALYWYRQSLGQGLEFLIYFQGNSAPDKSGLPSDRFSAERTGGSVSTLTIQRTQQEDSAVYLCASSLSPGRRGSEQFFGPGTRLTVL.